Below, one T cell receptor beta chain is given with its context. Its antigen remains unknown. This specimen belongs to a study of B cell selection in AIRE deficiency. Sorting defined conventional CD4 T cells as CD4+CD127+. Controls came from healthy donors unrelated to patients. Study-level findings and limits: Shorter CDR3s marked shared Treg sequences, biased toward few non-templated insertions. About 30% of healthy-shared Treg TCRbeta sequences appeared in patient Tconv cells. Healthy donors alone shared 31.6% of 4,000 or so Treg sequences; patients alone approximately 9%.

TCRdb's table, derived via immunoSEQ multiplex PCR, lists solely in-frame clones and lacks some. This table holds some 25,000 clones, roughly 95% found once. CDR1 is MNHNY and CDR2 is SVGAGI in the germline V gene (reference sequence). The CDR3 runs 14 residues. V dropped 7 bases and J dropped 10; count of bases not matched to a gene: 5. Sequenced material: CD4+CD127+ conventional T cells sorted from PBMCs. The chain combines TRBV6-6 with TRBJ1-6; 12 bases are a match to TRBD1. This clonotype was sampled from a human donor in good health. The CDR3 sequence is CASKGTGGYSPLHF. Written as DNA, the CDR3 is TGTGCCAGCAAAGGGACAGGGGGCTACTCACCCCTCCACTTT.